This T cell receptor (beta chain) comes out of a study of response to subunit inactivated influenza vaccine. TCRdb called the RT-PCR reads again in MiXCR, with one record for every CDR3 protein. The profile covers approximately 500,000 distinct CDR3 sequences, with approximately 22% appearing a single time and 2.8% taken by the ten largest. CDR1 and CDR2 from the germline V gene are ENHRY and SYGVKD. V lost 6 bases to trimming and J lost 6 bases, with 10 bases between them. The CDR3 is made up of 12 amino acids. These sequences were also reported in another study, on T cells expressing NK-cell markers. As that report states: TCR beta cDNA was made by 5'RACE template switching with UMIs. Sorted CD3+CD56-NKG2C+, CD3+CD56+NKG2C+ and CD3+CD56+NKG2C- T cells supplied the TCR beta repertoires. Among the eight sequenced donors, seven tested HCMV-seropositive and one tested seronegative. Dominance of the CD3+CD56-NKG2C+ fraction by these clonotypes also held in four donors.

This sequence was found in a man aged 50-59 years who received an inactivated influenza vaccine. The sequenced sample was CD4+ T cells sorted from PBMCs, obtained 11 to 12 days after vaccination. This chain connects TRBV10-3 to TRBJ2-3; D uncertain. The CDR3 sequence is CAISRESDTQYF. Here the CDR3 DNA reads TGTGCCATCAGCCGAGAGTCCGATACGCAGTATTTT.